These T cell receptor beta chains were read from a single sample in a study of blood T cell repertoires in COVID-19. The assay was immunoSEQ multiplex PCR, and TCRdb's table has in-frame clones only and misses some. The sample has approximately 330,000 clones, 90% seen once. The sample consisted of peripheral blood. These receptors were obtained from a woman between 40 and 55 years old with COVID-19, enrolled during active disease. Each CDR3 is given without its conserved first and last residue.

v_call: TRBV4-3
j_call: TRBJ2-7
cdr3_aa: ASSQALEYEQY

v_call: TRBV30
j_call: TRBJ1-1
cdr3_aa: AWDPGTGRTEAF

v_call: TRBV4-3
j_call: TRBJ2-1
cdr3_aa: ASSQDPGSYNEQF

v_call: TRBV4-3
j_call: TRBJ2-7
cdr3_aa: ASSQATGLAGGHEQY

v_call: TRBV21-1
j_call: TRBJ1-6
cdr3_aa: ASSKAGTGQTVYSPLH

v_call: TRBV7-2
j_call: TRBJ2-6
cdr3_aa: ASSLDRGLGANVLT

v_call: TRBV4-3
j_call: TRBJ2-3
cdr3_aa: ASSRDRGTDTQY

v_call: TRBV5-4
j_call: TRBJ2-1
cdr3_aa: ASSFTGQNNEQF

v_call: TRBV28
j_call: TRBJ2-7
cdr3_aa: AMFLAGGPSEQY

v_call: TRBV7-9
j_call: TRBJ2-5
cdr3_aa: ASSQPGGGETQY

v_call: TRBV11-2
j_call: TRBJ2-5
cdr3_aa: ASSSQSKETQY

v_call: TRBV7-8
j_call: TRBJ2-7
cdr3_aa: ASSLRDRGLRYEQY

v_call: TRBV5-5
j_call: TRBJ2-3
cdr3_aa: ASSLLAGTSDTQY

v_call: TRBV27
j_call: TRBJ1-4
cdr3_aa: ASSLSGALGYEKLF

v_call: TRBV2
j_call: TRBJ1-4
cdr3_aa: ASTMGQSNEKLF

v_call: TRBV29-1
j_call: TRBJ1-1
cdr3_aa: SVAPTGVNTEAF

v_call: TRBV12-3/TRBV12-4
j_call: TRBJ1-5
cdr3_aa: ASSLIEGQPQH

v_call: TRBV5-4
j_call: TRBJ1-6
cdr3_aa: ASSEPDRVNSPLH

v_call: TRBV30
j_call: TRBJ2-7
cdr3_aa: AWSAATGGRTYEQY

v_call: TRBV2
j_call: TRBJ2-2
cdr3_aa: ASSEPIERANTGELF

v_call: TRBV28
j_call: TRBJ1-2
cdr3_aa: ASSLDSYGYT

v_call: TRBV7-9
j_call: TRBJ2-2
cdr3_aa: ASSLGQTIGELF

v_call: TRBV6-6
j_call: TRBJ1-5
cdr3_aa: ASSAQANQPQH

v_call: TRBV19
j_call: TRBJ2-7
cdr3_aa: ASSMAGTGTYEQY

v_call: TRBV5-1
j_call: TRBJ1-1
cdr3_aa: ASSFTPNTEAF

v_call: TRBV11-2
j_call: TRBJ2-7
cdr3_aa: ASSLLSGRVEQY

v_call: TRBV28
j_call: TRBJ1-1
cdr3_aa: ASSPFGQGKLKTEAF

v_call: TRBV7-4
j_call: TRBJ1-3
cdr3_aa: ASSLQWGRYENTIY

v_call: TRBV4-3
j_call: TRBJ1-1
cdr3_aa: ASSQDLGREEAF

v_call: TRBV30
j_call: TRBJ1-6
cdr3_aa: AWEDRGSDDSPLH

v_call: TRBV19
j_call: TRBJ2-2
cdr3_aa: ASSIAVNTGELF

v_call: TRBV2
j_call: TRBJ1-2
cdr3_aa: ASSEQGGTGGYT

v_call: TRBV18
j_call: TRBJ2-7
cdr3_aa: ASSPRQGVYYEQY

v_call: TRBV9
j_call: TRBJ1-5
cdr3_aa: ASSLSGIRNQPQH

v_call: TRBV4-3
j_call: TRBJ2-3
cdr3_aa: ASSQGRVLGDTQY

v_call: TRBV3-1/TRBV3-2
j_call: TRBJ2-7
cdr3_aa: ASSLSGNYEQY

v_call: TRBV6-2/TRBV6-3
j_call: TRBJ1-2
cdr3_aa: ASSYSVADYYGYT

v_call: TRBV5-5
j_call: TRBJ2-1
cdr3_aa: ASSSGLADYNEQF

v_call: TRBV19
j_call: TRBJ2-7
cdr3_aa: ASSTGHASYEQY

v_call: TRBV27
j_call: TRBJ1-5
cdr3_aa: ASRGLSGPQH

v_call: TRBV2
j_call: TRBJ1-5
cdr3_aa: ASSEALGGNQPQH

v_call: TRBV5-6
j_call: TRBJ1-5
cdr3_aa: ASSLGQIYSNQPQH

v_call: TRBV20-1
j_call: TRBJ1-2
cdr3_aa: SASIAGGSNYGYT

v_call: TRBV2
j_call: TRBJ2-2
cdr3_aa: ASSDGTGASLNTGELF

v_call: TRBV2
j_call: TRBJ1-1
cdr3_aa: ASGGGISNTEAF

v_call: TRBV10-3
j_call: TRBJ1-4
cdr3_aa: AIGQGAQEKLF

v_call: TRBV6-6
j_call: TRBJ2-7
cdr3_aa: ASSYFGQGPYEQY

v_call: TRBV28
j_call: TRBJ1-3
cdr3_aa: ASSLGGQHSGNTIY

v_call: TRBV27
j_call: TRBJ1-6
cdr3_aa: ASSVLLSYNSPLH